This T cell receptor beta chain was captured in a study of CD8 T cells in ankylosing spondylitis. The study's findings and limits: Matched ankylosing spondylitis synovial fluid reportedly contained a significantly enriched population of disease-linked clones. One TCR beta motif, made up of about 8 highly homologous variants, appeared characteristic of ankylosing spondylitis blood. Existing reports had already noted some motif variants in reactive arthritis synovial fluid and blood. In peripheral blood, disease-linked CD8+ clones occurred at relatively low frequencies.

A quantitative 5'-RACE method, one with molecular barcodes, was used to make TCR beta libraries. From the 5' RACE reads, TCRdb called clonotypes with MiXCR, one entry per CDR3 protein. The data show roughly 370,000 distinct CDR3 sequences, about 22% seen once. The CDR3 totals 14 residues. Trimming stripped 8 bases from V and 0 bases from J, with 13 bases between. Germline loops: CDR1 SGHRS, CDR2 YFSETQ. Turning to this clonotype: The antigen is undetermined.

The receptor was derived from a male donor with ankylosing spondylitis. V is TRBV5-1 and J is TRBJ2-3, with D uncertain. Sequences were obtained from blood, either unsorted or a sorted T cell fraction (not recorded which). The CDR3 sequence: CASLHQSSTDTQYF. DNA for the CDR3: TGCGCCAGTCTTCATCAGTCTAGCACAGATACGCAGTATTTT.